This T cell receptor (beta chain) derives from a study of blood T cell repertoires in COVID-19 (dated by TCRdb to the early 2020s). A note on the overall study: The collaborator samples originated in the United States, Italy and Spain and spanned the acute and convalescent phases of COVID-19. The prospective study material was composed of cDNA or gDNA derived from T cells, B-cell-depleted T cells, or PBMCs. The dataset comprised deeply sampled blood TCRbeta repertoires from subjects exposed to, actively infected with, or recovered from COVID-19. The repertoires were released in a freely available public database meant as a resource for research on the immune response to SARS-CoV-2. Samples were obtained from the ongoing ImmuneRACE study (first 160 participants) and from 1,254 subjects provided by 6 global collaborators. Nearly every sample came with metadata listing a de-identified subject ID, COVID-19 status, age in years and sex. Where HLA class I and class II types were available, the types were taken from metadata supplied by the sample provider, not from assay-based typing.

Results the study describes overall, beyond this receptor: The quantity of clinical and demographic metadata differed by source and by participant and was supplied without curation.

CDR1 LNHNV and CDR2 YYDKDF are derived from the germline V gene (reference sequence). Ends trimmed: V by 3 bases, J by 3 bases; bases unmatched to a gene: 11. CDR3 length: 17 amino acids, cysteine to phenylalanine. The entry retains the CDR3 DNA only, 51 bases that are in frame from base 1. Collaborating institutions collected whole blood in K2EDTA tubes following their own protocols. For TCRbeta analysis, collaborator samples were shipped as frozen whole blood, as isolated PBMCs, or as DNA extracted from either sample type. The immunoSEQ Assay, a bias-controlled multiplex PCR, was used to amplify TCRbeta CDR3 regions from genomic DNA. From the authors' description of their analysis: The number of nucleated cells in each sample was estimated by amplification of reference gene primers within the assay. To quantify the absolute abundance of each unique TCRbeta CDR3 rearrangement, sequence reads were collapsed and filtered. For each sample, productive Simpson clonality was calculated as the square root of Simpson's diversity index across productive rearrangements. This immuneACCESS table, as held by TCRdb, lists in-frame sequences with V and J called but not all clones. Of the missing ones, under half trace to an unresolved V gene in checked studies; the others have no known cause. That table supplies the V and J calls and clone size; D and trimming were determined from the DNA. This sample gives about 73,000 clones in total; 83% of them show up just once. The top ten clones comprise 6% to 7% of the sample.

A note on this clone: Its antigen is unknown. No clone much larger than this one lies a single base away; base qualities are absent.

This clonotype originated in a woman aged 55-69 years with acute or convalescent COVID-19. The rearranged chain carries TRBV15 and TRBJ2-3, with 8 junctional bases fitting TRBD1. Input material: peripheral blood. CDR3 region: CATSRGLRQGTTDTQYF. The DNA is as follows: TGTGCCACCAGCAGGGGTCTTCGACAGGGGACGACAGATACGCAGTATTTT.